Shown below are 17 T cell receptor beta chains from a single sample sequenced in a study of beta chain features in type 1 diabetes. Investigators reverse transcribed all isolated RNA, so they sequenced expressed TCRB transcripts. The method was immunoSEQ multiplex PCR; TCRdb's version includes in-frame clones alone and lacks a portion of them. The table has fewer than 350,000 clones, roughly 8% seen once; the top ten hold roughly 1%. The sequencing input was central memory CD4+ T cells from blood. All receptors derive from a woman between 18 and 29 years old in good health.

The rearrangement uses TRBV5-8 and TRBJ2-5; TRBD1 agrees at 7 bases. CDR1 is SGHTS and CDR2 is YDEGEE in the germline V gene. The trim removed 0 bases at V and 0 bases at J, leaving 5 bases unmatched. CDR3 length: 16 amino acids. The CDR3 DNA follows: TGTGCCAGCAGCTTGGGGACAGGAAACTACCAAGAGACCCAGTACTTC. Protein sequence: CASSLGTGNYQETQYF.

This clone was counted ten times or more. The chain uses TRBV6-5 and TRBJ1-1, with D perhaps matching TRBD1 (6 bases). The V end lost 2 bases, the J end lost 4 bases, and 8 bases lay between the germline ends. Per germline, CDR1 MNHEY and CDR2 SVGAGI. CDR3 length: 13 residues. The CDR3 region is CASSYQGTTEAFF. The CDR3 region has the DNA TGTGCCAGCAGTTACCAGGGGACCACTGAAGCTTTCTTT.

The V and J genes are TRBV18 and TRBJ2-1; D is perhaps TRBD1 (6 bases). The CDR3 extends over 16 amino acids. The germline V gene encodes CDR1 KGHSH and CDR2 LQKENI. V was trimmed by 3 bases and J by 6 bases, leaving 18 bases between them. For the CDR3, the DNA is TGTGCCAGCTCACCTCGGACAGCCAGCATGGGCAATGAGCAGTTCTTC. Translating gives CASSPRTASMGNEQFF.

This sequence joins TRBV25-1 and TRBJ1-2, with 8 bases identical to TRBD1. CDR3 length: 12 residues. Germline CDR1 is MGHDK and CDR2 is SYGVNS. Unmatched junction bases numbered 5, after V lost 6 bases and J lost 8 bases. CDR3 sequence reads: CASRSGGWGYTF. The CDR3 coding sequence is TGTGCCAGCAGGTCAGGGGGCTGGGGCTACACCTTC.

The chain is built from TRBV7-3 and TRBJ1-6; D may be TRBD1 (6 bases). Looked up from germline, CDR1 is SGHTA and CDR2 is FQGTGA. The CDR3 has 13 residues. V lost 5 bases to trimming and J lost 6 bases, with 8 bases between them. DNA for the CDR3: TGTGCCAGCAGCGACAGGCCTAATTCACCCCTCCACTTT. Its translation is CASSDRPNSPLHF. Based on the CDR3 plus reference TRBV7-3 and TRBJ1-6, the full variable domain is GAGVSQTPSNKVTEKGKYVELRCDPISGHTALYWYRQSLGQGPEFLIYFQGTGAADDSGLPNDRFFAVRPEGSVSTLKIQRTERGDSAVYLCASSDRPNSPLHFGNGTRLTVT.

This clone turned up a few times. The rearrangement links TRBV14 to TRBJ2-2, with D unresolved. V dropped 5 bases and J dropped 3 bases, with 7 bases sitting between them. The CDR3 sequence is 13 residues long. Germline V gene sequence: CDR1 SGHDN, CDR2 FVKESK. The CDR3 here is CASSSQHTGELFF. The CDR3 bases are TGTGCCAGCAGCTCTCAGCACACCGGGGAGCTGTTTTTT. Filled out from reference TRBV14 and TRBJ2-2, the complete variable domain reads EAGVTQFPSHSVIEKGQTVTLRCDPISGHDNLYWYRRVMGKEIKFLLHFVKESKQDESGMPNNRFLAERTGGTYSTLKVQPAELEDSGVYFCASSSQHTGELFFGEGSRLTVL.

V gene TRBV18 combines with J gene TRBJ2-7; the D call may be TRBD1 or TRBD2 (5 bases each). Germline loops: CDR1 KGHSH, CDR2 LQKENI. Trimming took off 2 bases at V and 0 bases at J, with 8 bases between the two ends. The CDR3 contains 14 residues. The CDR3 reads CASSPGTDSYEQYF. The CDR3 region has the DNA TGTGCCAGCTCACCAGGGACGGACTCCTACGAGCAGTACTTC.

In regard to this clone: Additional DNA sequences in this sample encode the identical CDR3. V gene TRBV7-3 combines with J gene TRBJ2-1; 9 bases agree with TRBD2. The CDR3 contains 15 residues. CDR1 and CDR2 from the germline V gene are SGHTA and FQGTGA. Losses at the gene ends were 1 base for V and 7 bases for J; bases not matched to a gene: 5. The CDR3 is CASSLSGGAANEQFF. CDR3 nucleotides: TGTGCCAGCAGCTTAAGCGGGGGGGCTGCGAATGAGCAGTTCTTC. The full variable domain, completed using reference TRBV7-3 and TRBJ2-1, is GAGVSQTPSNKVTEKGKYVELRCDPISGHTALYWYRQSLGQGPEFLIYFQGTGAADDSGLPNDRFFAVRPEGSVSTLKIQRTERGDSAVYLCASSLSGGAANEQFFGPGTRLTVL.

This clone was counted at least ten times. The sample holds other DNA sequences that translate to the same CDR3. The chain couples TRBV5-4 to TRBJ1-2; possible D gene TRBD1, 5 bases. V was trimmed by 4 bases and J by 5 bases, leaving 9 bases between them. Germline lookup yields CDR1 SGHNT and CDR2 YYREEE (reference sequence). The CDR3 runs to 12 residues. CDR3 sequence (DNA): TGTGCCAGCAGCGTAGACAGTTATGGCTACACCTTC. As protein: CASSVDSYGYTF.

This clone has just a few counts. The chain joins TRBV2 to TRBJ1-3; no definite D call. V was pared by 1 base and J by 0 bases, with 10 bases between. CDR3 size: 16 residues. Germline V lookup: CDR1 SNHLY, CDR2 FYNNEI. The CDR3, as DNA: TGTGCCAGCAGTGAAGAGGGAGCCTTCTCTGGAAACACCATATATTTT. Translated, it gives CASSEEGAFSGNTIYF.

The V gene is TRBV19, the J gene TRBJ2-1; 8 bases line up with TRBD2. The J segment lost 6 bases and the V segment lost 6 bases, leaving 4 bases of the junction unmatched. Germline CDR1 and CDR2: LNHDA and SQIVND (reference sequence). This CDR3 has 13 amino acids. This CDR3 is CASSPSGGNEQFF. CDR3 nucleotide sequence: TGTGCCAGTAGCCCCAGCGGGGGCAATGAGCAGTTCTTC. The full variable domain, rest sourced from reference TRBV19 and TRBJ2-1, is DGGITQSPKYLFRKEGQNVTLSCEQNLNHDAMYWYRQDPGQGLRLIYYSQIVNDFQKGDIAEGYSVSREKKESFPLTVTSAQKNPTAFYLCASSPSGGNEQFFGPGTRLTVL.

The chain couples TRBV7-3 to TRBJ2-1, with D possibly being TRBD2 (6 bases). CDR1 and CDR2 (germline): SGHTA, FQGTGA. The CDR3 totals 15 residues. V was cut by 7 bases and J by 0 bases, with 13 bases left in between. CDR3 in DNA: TGTGCCAGCATGCGGGGCACCAGCTCCTACAATGAGCAGTTCTTC. This codes for CASMRGTSSYNEQFF.

J is TRBJ2-7 and V is TRBV30; D uncertain. This CDR3 has 14 amino acids. Germline V gives CDR1 GTSNPN, CDR2 SVGIG (reference sequence). V dropped 4 bases and J dropped 3 bases, with 16 bases sitting between them. DNA of the CDR3: TGTGCCTGGACCTCCTGGGCAATGAGCTACGAGCAGTACTTC. It specifies CAWTSWAMSYEQYF.

This clone has a count of ten or more. The chain is built from TRBV23-1 and TRBJ2-4, with D tentatively TRBD1 or TRBD2 (5 bases each). TRBV23-1 qualifies as an ORF whose function is uncertain. Trimming left V 4 bases short and J 5 bases short, with 24 bases between. This CDR3 has 18 residues. CDR3: CASSPPGPANTKQNIQYF. Written as DNA, the CDR3 is TGCGCCAGCAGTCCACCGGGACCGGCCAACACCAAACAAAACATTCAGTACTTC.

This CDR3 reads CASNGDVGGGTQYF. The CDR3 nucleotides read TGTGCCAGCAACGGCGACGTAGGGGGGGGGACCCAGTACTTC. The J gene is TRBJ2-5, the V gene TRBV7-6, with D possibly matching TRBD2 (7 bases). Trimming shortened V by 7 bases and J by 7 bases, and 19 bases separated the two germline ends. The CDR3 is made up of 14 amino acids. The germline V gene encodes CDR1 SGHVS and CDR2 FNYEAQ.

This chain joins TRBV15 and TRBJ2-6; the match to TRBD2 covers 11 bases. Germline V gives CDR1 LNHNV, CDR2 YYDKDF (reference sequence). Losses at the gene ends were 2 bases for V and 1 base for J; bases not matched to a gene: 4. The CDR3 contains 18 residues. The CDR3 loop is CATSRLAGGPSGANVLTF. The DNA for the CDR3 is TGTGCCACCAGCAGACTAGCGGGAGGTCCTTCTGGGGCCAACGTCCTGACTTTC.

Many counts were recorded for this clone. The rearrangement uses TRBV7-2 and TRBJ2-1; 7 positions match TRBD1. The CDR3 covers 14 residues. Trimming cost V 5 bases and J 5 bases; bases outside gene matches: 6. From germline, CDR1 is SGHTA and CDR2 FQGNSA. As DNA, the CDR3 is TGTGCCAGCAGCAGAGACAGGGCTAACAATGAGCAGTTCTTC. It yields the protein CASSRDRANNEQFF.